What follows are 17 T cell receptor beta chains derived from one specimen sequenced in a study of post-analysis software for immune sequencing data. Study results and caveats: Controls showed lower frequencies than patients for roughly 5 TRBV segments, and TRBV5-6, TRBV5-1 and TRBV20-1 were among these.

Researchers reported that TCR beta cDNA libraries carried unique molecular identifiers. One entry per CDR3 protein results from TCRdb running MiXCR on the PCR reads. The sample has about 770,000 distinct CDR3 sequences; about 43% are singletons. Their antigen targets remain unknown. The source material was blood. The receptors come from a girl aged 5 to 17 with multiple sclerosis.

V gene TRBV20-1 combines with J gene TRBJ1-1; perhaps TRBD1 as D (5 bases). The germline CDR1 and CDR2 sequences are DFQATT and SNEGSKA (reference sequence). The CDR3 totals 15 residues. With 2 bases removed from V and 2 bases from J, the gap between germline ends came to 15 bases. The chain's CDR3 is CSARPRGGVNTEAFF. The CDR3, as DNA: TGCAGTGCTAGACCCCGTGGAGGGGTTAACACTGAAGCTTTCTTT.

This chain uses TRBV5-1 with TRBJ2-3, with 14 bases aligning to TRBD2. Germline CDR1 reads SGHRS; CDR2 reads YFSETQ. There are 17 residues in the CDR3. V trimming: 4 bases; J trimming: 1 base; junction bases outside the gene matches: 5. The CDR3 spells CASSAGTSGGRTDTQYF. As DNA, the CDR3 is TGCGCCAGCAGCGCCGGGACTAGCGGGGGCCGCACAGATACGCAGTATTTT.

This clonotype was counted only a few times. The gene calls are TRBV7-3 and TRBJ2-3; 8 nucleotides line up with TRBD2. The J segment lost 1 base and the V segment lost 0 bases, leaving 3 bases of the junction unmatched. The germline CDR1 and CDR2 sequences are SGHTA and FQGTGA. This CDR3 comprises 16 residues. The CDR3 DNA reads TGTGCCAGCAGCTTAACAGCGGGAGTTGGCACAGATACGCAGTATTTT. This gives the protein CASSLTAGVGTDTQYF.

V is TRBV6-1 and J is TRBJ1-1; the D is unclear. The CDR3 is 12 residues long. The V end lost 6 bases, the J end lost 7 bases, and 12 bases lay between the germline ends. Germline lookup yields CDR1 MNHNS and CDR2 SASEGT. CDR3 protein: CASRNDWGEAFF. The CDR3 coding sequence is TGTGCCAGCAGGAACGACTGGGGTGAAGCTTTCTTT.

The V gene is TRBV6-5, the J gene TRBJ2-7; TRBD1 matches at 7 bases. The CDR3 runs to 19 residues. The J segment lost 2 bases and the V segment lost 0 bases, leaving 16 bases of the junction unmatched. Germline CDR1 and CDR2: MNHEY and SVGAGI. CDR3 sequence: CASSYSPLTGMPKTYEQYF. The CDR3 bases are TGTGCCAGCAGTTACTCCCCCCTGACAGGGATGCCCAAAACCTACGAGCAGTACTTC.

The rearrangement joins TRBV29-1 to TRBJ1-2; D is possibly TRBD1 (6 bases). V lost 6 bases, J lost 5 bases, and 16 bases lay in between. The CDR3 covers 13 residues. From germline, CDR1 is SQVTM and CDR2 ANQGSEA. Written as DNA, the CDR3 is TGCAGCGTAGCGACAGGTTTGGAGTATGGCTACACCTTC. It is translated as CSVATGLEYGYTF.

The J gene is TRBJ2-1, the V gene TRBV7-2; 7 bases agree with TRBD2. From germline, CDR1 is SGHTA and CDR2 FQGNSA. The CDR3 runs to 15 residues. Trimming took 3 bases from V and 4 from J; bases not matched to a gene: 6. The chain's CDR3 is CASSFLAEAYNEQFF. The CDR3 DNA is TGTGCCAGCAGCTTTCTAGCGGAGGCTTACAATGAGCAGTTCTTC.

This chain joins TRBV5-1 and TRBJ2-3; no clear D. From germline, CDR1 is SGHRS and CDR2 YFSETQ. V was clipped by 5 bases and J by 0 bases, with 13 bases between them. This CDR3 is built from 15 residues. CDR3 residues: CASRRGSTSTDTQYF. CDR3 nucleotides: TGCGCCAGCAGGCGTGGGTCCACTAGCACAGATACGCAGTATTTT.

The CDR3 is CSASRWGGGSEQYF. Here the CDR3 DNA reads TGCAGTGCTAGCCGATGGGGAGGGGGCTCCGAGCAGTACTTC. V is TRBV20-1 and J is TRBJ2-5; the D gene could be TRBD1 or TRBD2 (7 bases each). The J call may be faulty, since TRBJ2-7 better matches the DNA end. The germline V gene has CDR1 DFQATT and CDR2 SNEGSKA (reference sequence). CDR3 length: 14 amino acids.

The V call is TRBV7-2, the J call TRBJ1-6; D uncertain. The CDR3 covers 12 residues. Germline assignment: CDR1 SGHTA and CDR2 FQGNSA. V lost 0 bases, J lost 11 bases, and 5 bases lay in between. The CDR3 DNA is TGTGCCAGCAGCTTAGCGCTTGCACCCCTCCACTTT. This sequence encodes CASSLALAPLHF.

The chain uses TRBV19 and TRBJ2-3; tentative D call: TRBD1 (7 bases). The V end was cut by 10 bases, the J end by 2 bases, with 16 bases between. Germline lookup yields CDR1 LNHDA and CDR2 SQIVND (reference sequence). The CDR3 consists of 14 residues. CDR3: CATSGGLPTDTQYF. The CDR3, as DNA: TGTGCCACCTCAGGGGGACTCCCCACAGATACGCAGTATTTT.

The gene calls are TRBV15 and TRBJ1-1; D perhaps matches TRBD1 (6 bases). Germline V gives CDR1 LNHNV, CDR2 YYDKDF (reference sequence). There are 16 residues in the CDR3. V was pared by 0 bases and J by 0 bases, with 11 bases between. The CDR3 nucleotides are TGTGCCACCAGCAGAGACCCTGGGGGGCTGAACACTGAAGCTTTCTTT. This gives the protein CATSRDPGGLNTEAFF.

CDR3 sequence (DNA): TGTGCCAGCAGCTTAGACGGGAGCGGTAAATACGAGCAGTTCTTC. Translation: CASSLDGSGKYEQFF. The rearrangement links TRBV7-3 to TRBJ2-1; a possible D gene is TRBD2 (6 bases). This CDR3 has 15 residues. Germline loops: CDR1 SGHTA, CDR2 FQGTGA. Trimming shortened V by 2 bases and J by 10 bases, and 18 bases separated the two germline ends.

The J gene is TRBJ1-2, the V gene TRBV20-1; TRBD1 matches 7 bases. V lost 5 bases, J lost 3 bases, and 6 bases stayed unmatched. The germline CDR1 and CDR2 sequences are DFQATT and SNEGSKA (reference sequence). There are 13 residues in the CDR3. The CDR3 DNA follows: TGCAGTGCTTACGGGACAGAAGACTATGGCTACACCTTC. Protein product: CSAYGTEDYGYTF.

V and J are TRBV3-1 and TRBJ2-6; D may be TRBD1 (6 bases). This CDR3 has 18 amino acids. Germline values: CDR1 LGHDT, CDR2 YNNKEL (reference sequence). Trimming took off 3 bases at V and 0 bases at J, with 15 bases between the two ends. The CDR3 sequence is CASSQGSLDSSGANVLTF. CDR3 coding DNA: TGTGCCAGCAGCCAGGGCTCCCTGGACAGCTCTGGGGCCAACGTCCTGACTTTC.

The chain joins TRBV20-1 to TRBJ2-3, with D unresolved. Germline values: CDR1 DFQATT, CDR2 SNEGSKA (reference sequence). This CDR3 has 12 amino acids. V was cut by 3 bases and J by 1 base, with 5 bases left in between. CDR3 DNA sequence: TGCAGTGCTAGCCCCCGCACAGATACGCAGTATTTT. As protein: CSASPRTDTQYF.

The V and J genes are TRBV4-1 and TRBJ2-3; the D gene is possibly TRBD1 (5 bases). CDR3 length: 16 residues. V lost 0 bases and J 0 bases, leaving 10 bases between the germline ends. Germline CDR1 is MGHRA and CDR2 is YSYEKL. The DNA of the CDR3 is TGCGCCAGCAGCCAAGAAGGGGCGGCGAGCACAGATACGCAGTATTTT. Protein: CASSQEGAASTDTQYF.